This T cell receptor (beta chain) was recovered during a study of T-cell memory formation after mild COVID-19. Trimming removed 0 bases from V and 9 bases from J; junction bases left unmatched: 14. Germline V gene data show CDR1 as SGHDT and CDR2 as YYEEEE. The CDR3 sequence is 17 residues long. Constant-segment-primed 5'RACE gave TCR alpha and TCR beta cDNA libraries with sample barcodes and UMIs. TCRdb reprocessed the 5' RACE reads with MiXCR, giving one entry per CDR3 protein. The table has 65,000 to 95,000 distinct CDR3 sequences, roughly 13% seen once. As for this clonotype: Its matching antigen is unknown.

Findings of the study overall: Day 15 to 85 contractors were CD4/CD8 balanced; later expanders leaned CD4+.

The chain has TRBV5-6 and TRBJ2-3; 9 bases map to TRBD1. Sequenced material: PBMCs or a T cell subset sorted from them (not recorded which). The origin of this receptor is a man younger than 35 who had mild COVID-19 (a few samples of this study predate the infection). Cell type and time point are not known. The CDR3 bases are TGTGCCAGCAGCTTGGCCTTGTGGGACAGGGCGAGGAGCACGCAGTATTTT. Translated: CASSLALWDRARSTQYF.